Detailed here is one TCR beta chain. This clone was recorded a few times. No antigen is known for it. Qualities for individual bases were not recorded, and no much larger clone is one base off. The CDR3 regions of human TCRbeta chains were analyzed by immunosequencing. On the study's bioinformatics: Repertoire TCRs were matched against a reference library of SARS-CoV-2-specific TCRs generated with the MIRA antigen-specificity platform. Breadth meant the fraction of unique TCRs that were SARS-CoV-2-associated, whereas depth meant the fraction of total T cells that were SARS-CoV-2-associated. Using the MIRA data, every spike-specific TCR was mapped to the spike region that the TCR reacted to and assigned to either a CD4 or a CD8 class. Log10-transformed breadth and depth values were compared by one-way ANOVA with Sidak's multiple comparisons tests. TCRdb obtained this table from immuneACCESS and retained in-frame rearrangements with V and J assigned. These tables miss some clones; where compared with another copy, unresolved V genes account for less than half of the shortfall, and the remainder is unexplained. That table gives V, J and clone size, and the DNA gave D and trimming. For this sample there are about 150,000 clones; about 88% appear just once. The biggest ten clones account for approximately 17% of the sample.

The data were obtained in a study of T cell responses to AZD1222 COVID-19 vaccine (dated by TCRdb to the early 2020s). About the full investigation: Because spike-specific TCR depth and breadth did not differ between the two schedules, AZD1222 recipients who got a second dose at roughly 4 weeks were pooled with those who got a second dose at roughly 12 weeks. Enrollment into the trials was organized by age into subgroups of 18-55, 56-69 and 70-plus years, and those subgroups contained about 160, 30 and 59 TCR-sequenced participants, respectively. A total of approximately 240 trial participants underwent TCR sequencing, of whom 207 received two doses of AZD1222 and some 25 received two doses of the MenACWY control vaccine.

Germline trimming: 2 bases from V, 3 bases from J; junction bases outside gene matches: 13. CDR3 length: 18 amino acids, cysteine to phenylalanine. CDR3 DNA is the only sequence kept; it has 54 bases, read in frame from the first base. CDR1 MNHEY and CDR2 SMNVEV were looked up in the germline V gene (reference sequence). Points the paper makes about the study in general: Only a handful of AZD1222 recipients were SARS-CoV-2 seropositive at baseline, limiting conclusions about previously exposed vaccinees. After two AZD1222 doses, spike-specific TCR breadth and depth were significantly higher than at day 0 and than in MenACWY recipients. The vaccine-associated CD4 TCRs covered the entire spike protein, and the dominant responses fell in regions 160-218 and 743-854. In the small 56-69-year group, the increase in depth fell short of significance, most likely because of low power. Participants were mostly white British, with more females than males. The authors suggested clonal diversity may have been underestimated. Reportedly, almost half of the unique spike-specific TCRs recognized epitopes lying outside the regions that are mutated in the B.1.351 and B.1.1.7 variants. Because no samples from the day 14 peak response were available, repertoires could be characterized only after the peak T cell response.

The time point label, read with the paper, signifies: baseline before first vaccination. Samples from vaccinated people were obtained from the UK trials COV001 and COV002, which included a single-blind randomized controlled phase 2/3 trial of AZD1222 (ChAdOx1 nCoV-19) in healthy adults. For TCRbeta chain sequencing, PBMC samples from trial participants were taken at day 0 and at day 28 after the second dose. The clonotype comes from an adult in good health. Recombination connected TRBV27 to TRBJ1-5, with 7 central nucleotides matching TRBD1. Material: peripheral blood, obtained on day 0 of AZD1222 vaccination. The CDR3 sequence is CASSLVGPLGQSNQPQHF. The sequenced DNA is TGTGCCAGCAGTTTAGTAGGACCTTTGGGACAGTCCAATCAGCCCCAGCATTTT.